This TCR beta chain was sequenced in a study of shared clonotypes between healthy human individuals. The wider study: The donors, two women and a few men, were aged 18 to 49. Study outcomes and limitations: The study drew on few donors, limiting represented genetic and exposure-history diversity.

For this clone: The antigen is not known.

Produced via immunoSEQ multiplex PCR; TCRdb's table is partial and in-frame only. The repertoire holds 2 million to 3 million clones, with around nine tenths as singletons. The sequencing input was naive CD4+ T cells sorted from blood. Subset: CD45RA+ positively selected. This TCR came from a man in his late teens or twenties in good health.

The CDR3 here is CASSVPPTDTQYF. Here the CDR3 DNA reads TGTGCCAGCAGTGTCCCCCCCACAGATACGCAGTATTTT. This chain connects TRBV6-1 to TRBJ2-3; D is undetermined. The V end was cut by 4 bases, the J end by 2 bases, with 7 bases between. This CDR3 comprises 13 residues. Germline-derived CDR1 and CDR2 are MNHNS and SASEGT.